The rows below give T cell receptor beta chains drawn from one sample of a study of cytomegalovirus exposure and HLA in healthy donors. Sequenced by immunoSEQ multiplex PCR; TCRdb stores in-frame clones only, minus some. The table shows 55,000 to 70,000 clones, with 80% occurring only once. Material for sequencing was PBMCs. Every receptor here comes from a male donor in good health and CMV-seronegative. Each CDR3 is given with its conserved first and last residue. A D gene is named only where the DNA matches it firmly. Size tells how often a clone was seen (once, few, many) or the class of an expanded clone, and some rows leave it out.

>TRBD2|.|TRBJ2-1|TRBV7-9
TGTGCCAGCAGCTCCCATAGCGGGGGCCTCTACAATGAGCAGTTCTTC
CASSSHSGGLYNEQFF
>.|.|TRBJ1-2|TRBV7-2
TGTGCCAGCAGCTTAAGGGCGGGAGGGTCGGGAGGCTACACCTTC
CASSLRAGGSGGYTF
>.|.|TRBJ2-5|TRBV7-9
TGTGCCAGCAGCTTAGAACATGGCCGCCAAGAGACCCAGTACTTC
CASSLEHGRQETQYF
>TRBD1|.|TRBJ1-5|TRBV29-1
TGCAGCGTTGGACAGGGGGACAATCAGCCCCAGCATTTT
CSVGQGDNQPQHF
>.|.|TRBJ2-3|TRBV7-6
TGTGCCAGCAGCAAAAGCAGGGAAGATACGCAGTATTTT
CASSKSREDTQYF
>.|.|TRBJ2-3|TRBV19
TGTGCCAGTAGTCCGAAGGAAGGGCTCGGAGCGGGTGTTACGCAGTATTTT
CASSPKEGLGAGVTQYF
>TRBD2|.|TRBJ2-7|TRBV4-2
TGTGCCAGCAGCCAAGGCGGGACTACCGACGAGCAGTACTTC
CASSQGGTTDEQYF
>.|.|TRBJ1-5|TRBV6-1
TGTGCCAGCAGTGAAGCCAGGGCAGGGAGCAATCAGCCCCAGCATTTT
CASSEARAGSNQPQHF
>.|.|TRBJ1-2|TRBV9
TGTGCCAGCAGTGTACAGGCCTCATTTAACTATGGCTACACCTTC
CASSVQASFNYGYTF
>.|few|TRBJ1-5|TRBV6-5
TGTGCCAGCAGTTTCGGGGTGGCTCAGCCCCAGCATTTT
CASSFGVAQPQHF
>.|.|TRBJ2-1|TRBV6-5
TGTGCCAGCACCTCCTTACCTAGGAATGAGCAGTTCTTC
CASTSLPRNEQFF
>TRBD2|.|TRBJ2-3|TRBV9
TGTGCCAGCAGCGTTACCGGGACTAGCGGAACAGATACGCAGTATTTT
CASSVTGTSGTDTQYF
>.|.|TRBJ1-1|TRBV7-2
TGTGCCAGCAACAAAGAGAGGTTGAACACTGAAGCTTTCTTT
CASNKERLNTEAFF
>TRBD1|.|TRBJ1-2|TRBV30
TGTGCCTGGAGTGGGGGGACAGGGGATGGCTACACCTTC
CAWSGGTGDGYTF
>.|.|TRBJ2-7|TRBV9
TGTGCCAGCAGCCCCGAGGTGGTTGGAATGAGGTACGAGCAGTACTTC
CASSPEVVGMRYEQYF
>TRBD2|.|TRBJ2-1|TRBV7-3
TGTGCCAGCAGCCCCCAAACGGGACTAGCGGGGCCCAATGAGCAGTTCTTC
CASSPQTGLAGPNEQFF
>TRBD2|few|TRBJ2-1|TRBV4-1
TGCGCCAGCAGCCAAATTGGACTAGCGGGGGGGGACCAATACAATGAGCAGTTCTTC
CASSQIGLAGGDQYNEQFF
>TRBD1|.|TRBJ2-5|TRBV27
TGTGCCAGCAGGACAGGGTGGGAGACCCAGTACTTC
CASRTGWETQYF
>.|.|TRBJ2-5|TRBV7-2
TGTGCCAGCAGCGAGGGTGCGGGGCCCCAAGAGACCCAGTACTTC
CASSEGAGPQETQYF
>.|.|TRBJ1-1|TRBV18
TGTGCCAGCTCACCATATGCGGAGAACACTGAAGCTTTCTTT
CASSPYAENTEAFF
>.|.|TRBJ1-2|TRBV6-5
TGTGCCAGCAGTTACTCCGGCGTAGCGCCCAACTATGGCTACACCTTC
CASSYSGVAPNYGYTF
>TRBD1|.|TRBJ1-2|TRBV19
TGTGCCAGTAGCCTCGGACAGGGGATCTATGGCTACACCTTC
CASSLGQGIYGYTF
>.|.|TRBJ2-1|TRBV7-8
TGTGCCAGCAGCCCCCCCGGACTGAGCTCCTACAATGAGCAGTTCTTC
CASSPPGLSSYNEQFF
>.|.|TRBJ2-2|TRBV25-1
TGTGCCAGCAGTGAAAGGGGCAGGGGGAGGACCGGGGAGCTGTTTTTT
CASSERGRGRTGELFF
>.|.|TRBJ1-6|TRBV4-1
TGCGCCAGCAGCCTGGGCGGGACCGGGGGGAATTCACCCCTCCACTTT
CASSLGGTGGNSPLHF
>.|.|TRBJ1-5|TRBV19
TGTGCCAGTAGTATGGCCCTCTATCAGCCCCAGCATTTT
CASSMALYQPQHF
>TRBD1|.|TRBJ2-1|TRBV2
TGTGCCAGCAGTGCCGACAGGGGGGCCTACAATGAGCAGTTCTTC
CASSADRGAYNEQFF
>.|.|TRBJ1-2|TRBV30
TGTGCCTGGAGTGGGGACAAAGACTATGGCTACACCTTC
CAWSGDKDYGYTF
>.|.|TRBJ1-1|TRBV30
TGTGCCTGGAGTGTTTCAGGGCGGAACACTGAAGCTTTCTTT
CAWSVSGRNTEAFF
>.|few|TRBJ2-5|TRBV5-1
TGCGCCAGCAGCTTAGGGAGGCGGGGAGAGACCCAGTACTTC
CASSLGRRGETQYF
>.|.|TRBJ1-1|TRBV4-3
TGCGCCAGCAGTCCACGGACTGCGAACACTGAAGCTTTCTTT
CASSPRTANTEAFF
>.|.|TRBJ2-5|TRBV20-1
TGCAGTGCTAGAACAGGACATCGAGAGTACTTC
CSARTGHREYF
>TRBD2|.|TRBJ2-1|TRBV7-2
TGTGCCAGCAGCTTAGGTGGGGGACTAGCGGGGGGTGAGCAGTTCTTC
CASSLGGGLAGGEQFF
>.|.|TRBJ1-1|TRBV18
TGTGCCAGCTCACAGGGACAGAACACTGAAGCTTTCTTT
CASSQGQNTEAFF
>.|.|TRBJ2-5|TRBV29-1
TGCAGCGTTGAATCGGGTTTCGAGACCCAGTACTTC
CSVESGFETQYF
>.|.|TRBJ1-2|TRBV20-1
TGCAGTGCTAGAGAGTACGGTGGCTACACCTTC
CSAREYGGYTF